This TCR beta chain was found in a study of cytomegalovirus exposure and HLA in healthy donors. The CDR3 length is 12 residues. Germline assignment: CDR1 GTSNPN and CDR2 SVGIG (reference sequence). V shed 4 bases and J shed 4 bases, with 8 bases lying between them. This clone was detected only once. With 60 Vbeta and 13 Jbeta primers, the PCR was carried out. Data came from immunoSEQ multiplex PCR; TCRdb stores just in-frame clones and leaves some out. Among 110,000 to 150,000 clones listed, roughly 80% were seen once. The sequence derives from a man between 18 and 35 years old in good health and CMV-seronegative. This chain links TRBV30 with TRBJ1-3, with D unclear. Sequenced material: PBMCs. CDR3 in amino acids: CAWTASGNTIYF. For the CDR3, the DNA is TGTGCCTGGACCGCAAGCGGAAACACCATATATTTT.